These 27 T cell receptor beta chains were sequenced from one sample in a study of regulatory T cells in long-lasting Graves disease. Library construction for TCR beta used iRepertoire HTBI primers and Arm-PCR of CDR3 regions. TCRdb reprocessed the multiplex PCR reads with MiXCR, giving one entry per CDR3 protein. The sample lists fewer than 550,000 distinct CDR3 sequences, about 15% seen once, with roughly 25% in the top ten. Time point meaning: newly diagnosed GD, antithyroid drugs for less than 3 months. From PBMCs, RNA was extracted and then used to make the TCR library. The data also belong to a second study, concerning T cells in Graves' hyperthyroidism and ophthalmopathy.

The sequencing used peripheral blood mononuclear cells (PBMCs), collected at new diagnosis, from a patient treated with antithyroid drugs. The source of these receptors is a woman aged 40-60 years with Graves disease.

This sequence joins TRBV20-1 and TRBJ1-2; a possible D gene is TRBD1 (5 bases). This CDR3 has 14 amino acids. V was cut by 3 bases and J by 3 bases, with 14 bases left in between. Germline V gives CDR1 DFQATT, CDR2 SNEGSKA (reference sequence). The CDR3 loop is CSASDGGLDYGYTF. CDR3 DNA sequence: TGCAGTGCTAGTGATGGGGGATTGGACTATGGCTACACCTTC.

This clonotype was recorded a few times. V and J are TRBV7-9 and TRBJ2-3; 11 nucleotides align to TRBD2. The CDR3 spans 16 residues. V trimming: 5 bases; J trimming: 2 bases; junction bases outside the gene matches: 6. Germline V gene data show CDR1 as SEHNR and CDR2 as FQNEAQ (reference sequence). The CDR3 protein is CASSPIAGGITDTQYF. For the CDR3, the DNA is TGTGCCAGCAGCCCCATAGCGGGGGGGATCACAGATACGCAGTATTTT.

This clonotype has only a few counts. This may be a read error: a much more frequent sequence differs by one nucleotide. The genes are TRBV3-1 and TRBJ1-1; D not certain. Trimming cost V 1 base and J 2 bases, with 8 bases left between them. The CDR3 is made up of 14 amino acids. Germline CDR1 LGHDT, CDR2 YNNKEL (reference sequence). The CDR3 protein is CASSQGAQNTEAFF. The CDR3 nucleotides are TGTGCCAGCAGCCAAGGGGCCCAAAACACTGAAGCTTTCTTT.

This sequence joins TRBV20-1 and TRBJ2-1; TRBD2 matches 8 bases. The CDR3 contains 13 residues. Trimming took 5 bases from V and 7 from J; bases not matched to a gene: 7. Germline assignment: CDR1 DFQATT and CDR2 SNEGSKA (reference sequence). For the CDR3, the DNA is TGCAGTGCTTCTATAGCGGGGTTAAATGAGCAGTTCTTC. Its translation: CSASIAGLNEQFF.

This clonotype was observed at least ten times. The CDR3 DNA is TGCGCCAGCAGCCAAGAGGAGCGGGGGCGCACAGATACGCAGTATTTT. Protein: CASSQEERGRTDTQYF. The chain links TRBV4-1 to TRBJ2-3, with TRBD2 matching 8 bases. With V trimmed by 0 bases and J by 1 base, 3 bases remained unmatched. This CDR3 is 16 amino acids long. Per germline, CDR1 MGHRA and CDR2 YSYEKL.

Concerning this clonotype itself: One end of the junction fails to match germline, which may point to a read error. The chain is built from TRBV7-8 and TRBJ2-5; possible D gene TRBD1, 6 bases. The CDR3 is 15 amino acids. Germline V gene lookup returns CDR1 SGHVS and CDR2 FQNEAQ. The CDR3, as DNA: TGCGCCAGCAGCCAAACCGGGACATTAGAAGAGACCCAGTACTTC. Translation gives CASSQTGTLEETQYF.

V gene TRBV18 combines with J gene TRBJ2-3; possible D gene TRBD2, 5 bases. The CDR3 is 15 residues long. Germline CDR1 KGHSH, CDR2 LQKENI. Trimming removed 3 bases at V and 8 bases at J, with 18 bases between. CDR3 protein: CASSPSALVGGTQYF. As DNA, the CDR3 is TGTGCCAGCTCACCCTCCGCACTAGTTGGTGGTACGCAGTATTTT.

In the case of this clonotype: One junction end disagrees with the germline gene, perhaps due to a read error. The chain carries TRBV11-1 and TRBJ1-5; 7 bases map to TRBD1. Germline V gene sequence: CDR1 SGHAT, CDR2 FQDESV (reference sequence). The CDR3 is 16 amino acids. This CDR3 reads CASSESTGAGNQPQHF. The CDR3 DNA is TGCGCCAGCAGCGAGTCAACAGGGGCCGGCAATCAGCCCCAGCATTTT.

This clonotype was seen a handful of times. This chain links TRBV9 with TRBJ1-2, with 7 bases lining up with TRBD1. The CDR3 spans 13 residues. With V trimmed by 3 bases and J by 8 bases, 7 bases remained unmatched. Per germline, CDR1 SGDLS and CDR2 YYNGEE. CDR3 nucleotide sequence: TGTGCCAGCAGCGGAGGGGGCGCCGGGGGCTACACCTTC. This gives the protein CASSGGGAGGYTF.

This clonotype appeared a few times. The rearrangement joins TRBV12-3 or TRBV12-4 to TRBJ2-1; D may be TRBD1 (6 bases). The CDR3 is 13 residues long. Trimming took off 6 bases at V and 6 bases at J, with 12 bases between the two ends. The CDR3, as DNA: TGTGCCAGCAGGATACAGGGTGTCAATGAGCAGTTCTTC. Its translation is CASRIQGVNEQFF.

The J gene is TRBJ2-3, the V gene TRBV4-1, with TRBD2 as a possible D gene (7 bases). Trimming cost V 1 base and J 2 bases, with 10 bases left between them. Germline-derived CDR1 and CDR2 are MGHRA and YSYEKL. The CDR3 sequence is 15 residues long. The DNA for the CDR3 is TGCGCCAGCAGCCAAGCGGGGGGCCTCACAGATACGCAGTATTTT. Encoded protein: CASSQAGGLTDTQYF.

This clonotype was recorded a few times. CDR3 amino acids: CASTQGPGVNQPQHF. CDR3 coding DNA: TGTGCCAGCACTCAGGGCCCAGGGGTCAATCAGCCCCAGCATTTT. This rearrangement joins TRBV6-1 to TRBJ1-5, with D maybe TRBD1 (6 bases). Germline V CDR1 and CDR2: MNHNS, SASEGT. With 7 bases removed from V and 3 bases from J, the gap between germline ends came to 16 bases. CDR3 length equals 15 residues.

V and J are TRBV3-1 and TRBJ2-3, with 13 positions matching TRBD2. In germline, CDR1 is LGHDT, CDR2 YNNKEL (reference sequence). V lost 4 bases to trimming and J lost 4 bases; unmatched junction nucleotides: 11. The CDR3 consists of 18 residues. CDR3 in amino acids: CASSRTSGGAHGADTQYF. CDR3 in DNA: TGTGCCAGCAGCCGAACTAGCGGGGGGGCCCACGGGGCAGATACGCAGTATTTT.

This clonotype was seen a handful of times. The chain links TRBV20-1 to TRBJ2-1; 7 bases agree with TRBD1. Trimming removed 6 bases from V and 7 bases from J; junction bases left unmatched: 9. The CDR3 is made up of 13 amino acids. Germline values: CDR1 DFQATT, CDR2 SNEGSKA (reference sequence). As DNA, the CDR3 is TGCAGTGCGGCCGGACAGGCTGGGAATGAGCAGTTCTTC. Its protein is CSAAGQAGNEQFF.

This clonotype was counted between two and nine times. V gene TRBV7-9 combines with J gene TRBJ1-4; 7 nucleotides line up with TRBD1. After removal of 5 bases from V and 7 bases from J, the junction contained 10 bases not matched to a gene. CDR3 size: 15 residues. Per the germline V gene, CDR1 is SEHNR and CDR2 is FQNEAQ (reference sequence). DNA for the CDR3: TGTGCCAGCAGCAGACAGGGATTCGGTATTGAAAAACTGTTTTTT. Amino acids: CASSRQGFGIEKLFF.

This clonotype showed up many times. V is TRBV11-2 and J is TRBJ1-2; 7 nucleotides line up with TRBD1. CDR3 length equals 15 residues. After removal of 1 base from V and 4 bases from J, the junction contained 6 bases not matched to a gene. Germline V gene sequence: CDR1 SGHAT, CDR2 FQNNGV. The CDR3 loop reads CASSLAGTDIYGYTF. Written as DNA, the CDR3 is TGTGCCAGCAGCTTAGCCGGGACAGACATCTATGGCTACACCTTC.

The V and J genes are TRBV11-3 and TRBJ2-2; a possible D gene is TRBD1 (7 bases). The CDR3 length is 15 residues. The ends were cut back, 4 bases at V and 6 bases at J, with 15 bases in the middle. Germline CDR1 is SGHNT and CDR2 is YENEEA. The CDR3 loop is CASSSRGADPGELFF. The CDR3 DNA reads TGTGCCAGCAGCTCCAGGGGGGCCGATCCCGGGGAGCTGTTTTTT.

This chain uses TRBV2 with TRBJ2-3; 11 bases map to TRBD2. Per germline, CDR1 SNHLY and CDR2 FYNNEI. The length of the CDR3 is 16 residues. V was clipped by 2 bases and J by 4 bases; unmatched bases: 5. The CDR3 DNA reads as TGTGCCAGCAGTGAATGGGTTAGCGGGGGGGCAGATACGCAGTATTTT. Translation gives CASSEWVSGGADTQYF. Supplemented by reference TRBV2 and TRBJ2-3, the full variable domain reads EPEVTQTPSHQVTQMGQEVILRCVPISNHLYFYWYRQILGQKVEFLVSFYNNEISEKSEIFDDQFSVERPDGSNFTLKIRSTKLEDSAMYFCASSEWVSGGADTQYFGPGTRLTVL.

This clonotype has at least ten counts. The chain has TRBV27 and TRBJ1-2, with no clear D. The CDR3 runs to 13 residues. The V end lost 4 bases, the J end lost 8 bases, and 14 bases lay between the germline ends. In germline, CDR1 is MNHEY, CDR2 SMNVEV (reference sequence). In DNA form, the CDR3 reads TGTGCCAGCAGTTCTATCCCTGCGGTGGGCTACACCTTC. This translates into CASSSIPAVGYTF.

In this sample, this clonotype turned up a few times. This chain uses TRBV15 with TRBJ1-2, with 8 bases fitting TRBD1. The junction had 7 bases not matched to a gene; V was cut back by 1 base and J by 9 bases. CDR1 and CDR2 (germline): LNHNV, YYDKDF (reference sequence). The CDR3 length is 14 residues. CDR3 loop: CATSRADRDGRYTF. In DNA, the CDR3 is TGTGCCACCAGCAGAGCGGACAGGGATGGGCGCTACACCTTC.

A single count supports this clonotype. V and J are TRBV2 and TRBJ2-6; D remains unclear. From germline, CDR1 is SNHLY and CDR2 FYNNEI. The CDR3 is 15 amino acids. Trimming shortened V by 1 base and J by 3 bases, and 7 bases separated the two germline ends. Here the CDR3 DNA reads TGTGCCAGCAGTGAAGACGAGGTTGGGGCCAACGTCCTGACTTTC. This codes for CASSEDEVGANVLTF.

This clonotype was observed at least ten times. The chain employs TRBV11-2 and TRBJ2-1; 7 bases match TRBD1. CDR3 length: 14 residues. Germline V lookup: CDR1 SGHAT, CDR2 FQNNGV. The junction had 7 bases not matched to a gene; V was cut back by 6 bases and J by 5 bases. CDR3: CASSRTGSDNEQFF. CDR3 coding DNA: TGTGCCAGCAGTAGGACAGGTTCGGACAATGAGCAGTTCTTC.

The table lists this clonotype with a few counts. The chain carries TRBV6-1 and TRBJ1-2; a weak D match, TRBD1 (5 bases). V lost 6 bases and J 8 bases, leaving 13 bases between the germline ends. The CDR3 extends over 12 amino acids. CDR1 and CDR2 (germline): MNHNS, SASEGT. CDR3 in DNA: TGTGCCAGCAGGCGGGACCGAAGAGGCTACACCTTC. This sequence encodes CASRRDRRGYTF.

The chain links TRBV6-2 or TRBV6-3 to TRBJ2-1; the D is unclear. The V gene's germline CDR1 is MNHEY and CDR2 SVGEGT. The CDR3 runs 13 residues. V was cut by 2 bases and J by 6 bases, with 8 bases left in between. Written as DNA, the CDR3 is TGTGCCAGCAGTTACAGAGGCCCCAATGAGCAGTTCTTC. It encodes CASSYRGPNEQFF.

This clonotype occurred many times. The chain recombines TRBV20-1 with TRBJ1-4; tentative D call: TRBD1 (5 bases). Germline V CDR1 and CDR2: DFQATT, SNEGSKA (reference sequence). CDR3 length: 15 amino acids. Deletions cut 3 bases from V and 2 bases from J, with 13 bases between. CDR3 loop: CSASPPGLTNEKLFF. For the CDR3, the DNA is TGCAGTGCTAGTCCCCCGGGACTCACTAATGAAAAACTGTTTTTT.

This clonotype was counted between two and nine times. This chain joins TRBV20-1 and TRBJ1-2, with TRBD1 identical over 7 bases. V gave up 6 bases and J gave up 4 bases; unmatched junction bases: 8. This CDR3 has 13 amino acids. Per the germline V gene, CDR1 is DFQATT and CDR2 is SNEGSKA (reference sequence). The CDR3 protein is CSARWAGGYGYTF. As DNA, the CDR3 is TGCAGTGCAAGGTGGGCAGGGGGCTATGGCTACACCTTC.

The chain combines TRBV12-3 or TRBV12-4 with TRBJ2-7, with TRBD1 identical over 11 bases. The CDR3 has 15 residues. The V segment lost 4 bases and the J segment 2 bases; nucleotides outside the gene matches: 4. CDR3 amino acids: CASSYRTGGTYEQYF. The CDR3 DNA follows: TGTGCCAGCAGTTACCGGACAGGGGGCACCTACGAGCAGTACTTC.